Presented here are 12 T cell receptor beta chains from one specimen sequenced in a study of blood T cell repertoires in COVID-19. The assay was immunoSEQ multiplex PCR, and TCRdb's table has in-frame clones only and misses some. Seen here are over 350,000 clones, approximately 87% observed once, and the top ten hold around 0.97%. Sample: PBMCs or T cells enriched from blood (not recorded which). The receptors stem from a woman younger than 45 with acute COVID-19.

The chain carries TRBV7-3 and TRBJ2-2, with a tentative D call TRBD2 (6 bases). This CDR3 has 17 amino acids. Germline CDR1 is SGHTA and CDR2 is FQGTGA. V shed 4 bases and J shed 5 bases, with 20 bases lying between them. The CDR3 bases are TGTGCCAGCAGCTACACCCCTCTCGCGGGGCTAACCGGGGAGCTGTTTTTT. Protein product: CASSYTPLAGLTGELFF. The full variable domain, rest sourced from reference TRBV7-3 and TRBJ2-2, is GAGVSQTPSNKVTEKGKYVELRCDPISGHTALYWYRQSLGQGPEFLIYFQGTGAADDSGLPNDRFFAVRPEGSVSTLKIQRTERGDSAVYLCASSYTPLAGLTGELFFGEGSRLTVL.

This clone was counted once. This chain links TRBV5-1 with TRBJ1-5; 7 nucleotides agree with TRBD1. Germline V gives CDR1 SGHRS, CDR2 YFSETQ. This CDR3 spans 16 amino acids. J gave up 0 bases and V 2 bases, and 5 bases lay outside the gene matches. The CDR3 here is CASSLTGADSNQPQHF. CDR3 coding DNA: TGCGCCAGCAGCTTAACAGGGGCGGATAGCAATCAGCCCCAGCATTTT.

The genes are TRBV4-3 and TRBJ1-2; D not certain. Germline lookup yields CDR1 LGHNA and CDR2 YSLEER. Trimming removed 0 bases from V and 3 bases from J, with 11 bases in between. The CDR3 is 15 residues long. In DNA form, the CDR3 reads TGCGCCAGCAGCCAAGAAATCAAAACGGACTATGGCTACACCTTC. Its protein product is CASSQEIKTDYGYTF.

The rearrangement joins TRBV2 to TRBJ1-5, with D unresolved. V was shortened by 3 bases and J by 6 bases, with 9 bases between the two germline ends. Germline CDR1 reads SNHLY; CDR2 reads FYNNEI. The CDR3 consists of 13 residues. DNA for the CDR3: TGTGCCAGCAGTGATGAGGGAATTCAGCCCCAGCATTTT. It encodes CASSDEGIQPQHF.

The chain carries TRBV5-8 and TRBJ1-4; D is unclear. Per germline, CDR1 SGHTS and CDR2 YDEGEE. The CDR3 totals 15 residues. Trimming shortened V by 0 bases and J by 7 bases, and 13 bases separated the two germline ends. The chain's CDR3 is CASSLATVFSEKLFF. CDR3 in DNA: TGTGCCAGCAGCTTGGCTACAGTTTTTTCTGAAAAACTGTTTTTT.

The chain has TRBV7-8 and TRBJ1-2, with D perhaps matching TRBD1 (6 bases). V lost 5 bases and J 6 bases, leaving 16 bases between the germline ends. The CDR3 totals 14 residues. The germline CDR1 and CDR2 sequences are SGHVS and FQNEAQ. The CDR3 sequence: CASSPRYRDDGYTF. For the CDR3, the DNA is TGTGCCAGCAGCCCCCGTTACAGGGATGATGGCTACACCTTC.

The table lists this clone with a count of one. The chain joins TRBV7-2 to TRBJ1-1, with D possibly TRBD1 on 5 matching bases. CDR1 and CDR2 (germline): SGHTA, FQGNSA. This CDR3 is built from 13 residues. V was cut by 5 bases and J by 5 bases, with 12 bases left in between. The CDR3 is CASSPTGGTEAFF. In DNA form, the CDR3 reads TGTGCCAGCAGCCCGACGGGGGGAACTGAAGCTTTCTTT. Full variable domain (rest looked up from reference TRBV7-2 and TRBJ1-1): GAGVSQSPSNKVTEKGKDVELRCDPISGHTALYWYRQSLGQGLEFLIYFQGNSAPDKSGLPSDRFSAERTGGSVSTLTIQRTQQEDSAVYLCASSPTGGTEAFFGQGTRLTVV.

The gene calls are TRBV7-9 and TRBJ2-3, with 7 bases matching TRBD1. Germline lookup yields CDR1 SEHNR and CDR2 FQNEAQ (reference sequence). The J segment lost 1 base and the V segment lost 4 bases, leaving 5 bases of the junction unmatched. CDR3 length: 15 amino acids. The CDR3 nucleotides are TGTGCCAGCAGCTACCGGGACAGCGGCACAGATACGCAGTATTTT. It encodes CASSYRDSGTDTQYF.

The chain couples TRBV6-5 to TRBJ1-5; D perhaps matches TRBD1 (5 bases). This CDR3 contains 13 residues. From germline, CDR1 is MNHEY and CDR2 SVGAGI. V was clipped by 6 bases and J by 8 bases, with 14 bases between them. The CDR3 sequence is CASSLGGFKPQHF. The CDR3 coding sequence is TGTGCCAGCAGCCTCGGGGGTTTTAAGCCCCAGCATTTT.

This clone appeared a single time. CDR3 nucleotide sequence: TGTGCCAGCAGTCAGGGGGGCATTCAGCCCCAGCATTTT. It encodes CASSQGGIQPQHF. This chain connects TRBV28 to TRBJ1-5, with TRBD1 matching over 7 bases. This CDR3 is built from 13 residues. J was trimmed by 6 bases and V by 5 bases; bases with no gene match: 4. CDR1 MDHEN and CDR2 SYDVKM come from the germline V gene.

DNA for the CDR3: TGTGCCACCAGTGAGGGGCAGGGCACCACTGAAGCTTTCTTT. This translates into CATSEGQGTTEAFF. The rearrangement links TRBV24-1 to TRBJ1-1, with D possibly TRBD1 on 5 matching bases. CDR1 KGHDR and CDR2 SFDVKD come from the germline V gene. The CDR3 contains 14 residues. Trimming shortened V by 4 bases and J by 4 bases, and 12 bases separated the two germline ends.

The chain employs TRBV7-3 and TRBJ2-7; D is unclear. The CDR3 runs to 13 residues. V was cut by 5 bases and J by 6 bases, with 14 bases left in between. Per the germline V gene, CDR1 is SGHTA and CDR2 is FQGTGA. This CDR3 reads CASSQEPRAEQYF. The CDR3 DNA is TGTGCCAGCAGCCAAGAGCCCCGTGCCGAGCAGTACTTC.